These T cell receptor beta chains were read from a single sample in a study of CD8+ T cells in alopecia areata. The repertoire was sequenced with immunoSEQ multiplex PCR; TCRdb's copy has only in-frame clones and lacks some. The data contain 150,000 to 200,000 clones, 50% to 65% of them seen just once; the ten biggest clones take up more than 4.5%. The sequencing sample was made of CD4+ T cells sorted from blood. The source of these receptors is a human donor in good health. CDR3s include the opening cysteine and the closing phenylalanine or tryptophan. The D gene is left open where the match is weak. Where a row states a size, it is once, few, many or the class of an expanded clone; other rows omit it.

CDR3aa: CATSSLLAGPRNSYEQYF
CDR3nt: TGTGCCACCAGCAGCCTTCTAGCGGGACCAAGAAATTCCTACGAGCAGTACTTC
j_gene: TRBJ2-7
v_gene: TRBV15
abundance: .
d_gene: TRBD2

CDR3aa: CASSPPSGGKTQYF
CDR3nt: TGTGCCAGCAGCCCACCGTCGGGGGGAAAGACCCAGTACTTC
j_gene: TRBJ2-5
v_gene: TRBV7-9
abundance: few
d_gene: TRBD2

CDR3aa: CASSVDPTSGTIDEQFF
CDR3nt: TGTGCCAGCAGCGTAGACCCGACTAGCGGGACCATCGATGAGCAGTTCTTC
j_gene: TRBJ2-1
v_gene: TRBV9
abundance: .
d_gene: TRBD2

CDR3aa: CASSKGLAGHEQFF
CDR3nt: TGTGCCAGTAGTAAGGGACTAGCGGGACATGAGCAGTTCTTC
j_gene: TRBJ2-1
v_gene: TRBV19
abundance: .
d_gene: TRBD2

CDR3aa: CASSSYSGLGSGANVLTF
CDR3nt: TGTGCCAGCAGCTCTTATTCTGGGTTGGGCTCTGGGGCCAACGTCCTGACTTTC
j_gene: TRBJ2-6
v_gene: TRBV11-2
abundance: .
d_gene: .

CDR3aa: CAWSVTPPWLAGGNEQFF
CDR3nt: TGTGCCTGGAGTGTTACTCCCCCGTGGCTAGCGGGAGGCAATGAGCAGTTCTTC
j_gene: TRBJ2-1
v_gene: TRBV30
abundance: .
d_gene: TRBD2

CDR3aa: CASSLAANTEAFF
CDR3nt: TGCGCCAGCAGCTTAGCGGCTAACACTGAAGCTTTCTTT
j_gene: TRBJ1-1
v_gene: TRBV5-1
abundance: .
d_gene: .

CDR3aa: CASSFPGSEQFF
CDR3nt: TGTGCCAGCAGTTTTCCCGGGTCGGAGCAGTTCTTC
j_gene: TRBJ2-1
v_gene: TRBV27
abundance: .
d_gene: .

CDR3aa: CSGIAGETQYF
CDR3nt: TGCAGCGGGATAGCGGGAGAGACCCAGTACTTC
j_gene: TRBJ2-5
v_gene: TRBV29-1
abundance: .
d_gene: TRBD2

CDR3aa: CASNPGLSWGNTGELFF
CDR3nt: TGTGCCAGTAACCCGGGACTAAGCTGGGGGAACACCGGGGAGCTGTTTTTT
j_gene: TRBJ2-2
v_gene: TRBV19
abundance: few
d_gene: TRBD2

CDR3aa: CASSAGLRKAYGYTF
CDR3nt: TGTGCCAGCAGCGCCGGGCTTCGGAAGGCCTATGGCTACACCTTC
j_gene: TRBJ1-2
v_gene: TRBV9
abundance: .
d_gene: .

CDR3aa: CASTGNTEAFF
CDR3nt: TGTGCCAGCACCGGGAACACTGAAGCTTTCTTT
j_gene: TRBJ1-1
v_gene: TRBV28
abundance: .
d_gene: .

CDR3aa: CASRRSEGDIQYF
CDR3nt: TGTGCCAGCAGACGCTCTGAGGGGGACATTCAGTACTTC
j_gene: TRBJ2-4
v_gene: TRBV6-6
abundance: few
d_gene: .

CDR3aa: CASQGFYYNEQFF
CDR3nt: TGTGCCAGTCAGGGGTTTTACTACAATGAGCAGTTCTTC
j_gene: TRBJ2-1
v_gene: TRBV25-1
abundance: .
d_gene: .

CDR3aa: CASSIEGYTQYF
CDR3nt: TGTGCCAGCAGCATTGAAGGGTATACGCAGTATTTT
j_gene: TRBJ2-3
v_gene: TRBV7-9
abundance: .
d_gene: .

CDR3aa: CASSQVSKAGVAETQYF
CDR3nt: TGTGCCAGCAGCCAAGTCAGCAAGGCGGGGGTGGCCGAGACCCAGTACTTC
j_gene: TRBJ2-5
v_gene: TRBV4-2
abundance: once
d_gene: TRBD2

CDR3aa: CASSLAPTGAAEQFF
CDR3nt: TGCGCCAGCAGCTTGGCCCCGACAGGGGCTGCGGAGCAGTTCTTC
j_gene: TRBJ2-1
v_gene: TRBV5-1
abundance: .
d_gene: TRBD1

CDR3aa: CASSPRWTEAFF
CDR3nt: TGTGCCAGCAGTCCGAGGTGGACTGAAGCTTTCTTT
j_gene: TRBJ1-1
v_gene: TRBV28
abundance: .
d_gene: .

CDR3aa: CASSESLNSGNTIYF
CDR3nt: TGTGCCAGCAGTGAATCTCTAAACTCTGGAAACACCATATATTTT
j_gene: TRBJ1-3
v_gene: TRBV25-1
abundance: once
d_gene: .

CDR3aa: CASSTAQGFGYTF
CDR3nt: TGTGCCAGCAGCACCGCGCAGGGGTTTGGCTACACCTTC
j_gene: TRBJ1-2
v_gene: TRBV7-9
abundance: .
d_gene: .

CDR3aa: CASSLGKTAEKLFF
CDR3nt: TGTGCCAGCAGCTTGGGGAAGACTGCAGAAAAACTGTTTTTT
j_gene: TRBJ1-4
v_gene: TRBV7-9
abundance: .
d_gene: .

CDR3aa: CGIGRQNSYEQYF
CDR3nt: TGTGGGATAGGTCGGCAGAACTCCTACGAGCAGTACTTC
j_gene: TRBJ2-7
v_gene: TRBV28
abundance: few
d_gene: .

CDR3aa: CASSPDLGRQYF
CDR3nt: TGTGCCAGCAGTCCCGATCTGGGCCGCCAGTACTTC
j_gene: TRBJ2-5
v_gene: TRBV28
abundance: few
d_gene: .

CDR3aa: CASTQQGYGYTF
CDR3nt: TGTGCCAGCACTCAACAGGGGTATGGCTACACCTTC
j_gene: TRBJ1-2
v_gene: TRBV7-9
abundance: .
d_gene: TRBD1

CDR3aa: CASSERTARSTDTQYF
CDR3nt: TGTGCCAGCAGTGAAAGGACGGCAAGGAGCACAGATACGCAGTATTTT
j_gene: TRBJ2-3
v_gene: TRBV6-1
abundance: .
d_gene: .

CDR3aa: CASSLRQGAAGANVLTF
CDR3nt: TGCGCCAGCAGCTTGAGACAGGGAGCGGCGGGGGCCAACGTCCTGACTTTC
j_gene: TRBJ2-6
v_gene: TRBV5-1
abundance: .
d_gene: TRBD1

CDR3aa: CASSAQFNQPQHF
CDR3nt: TGTGCCAGCAGTGCCCAGTTCAATCAGCCCCAGCATTTT
j_gene: TRBJ1-5
v_gene: TRBV2
abundance: .
d_gene: .

CDR3aa: CASSLDRGRANEQFF
CDR3nt: TGCGCCAGCAGCTTGGACCGCGGGAGGGCCAATGAGCAGTTCTTC
j_gene: TRBJ2-1
v_gene: TRBV5-1
abundance: .
d_gene: TRBD2

CDR3aa: CASSRTSGEWDTQYF
CDR3nt: TGTGCCAGCAGCCGGACTAGCGGGGAGTGGGATACGCAGTATTTT
j_gene: TRBJ2-3
v_gene: TRBV7-9
abundance: .
d_gene: TRBD2

CDR3aa: CASSPYLTRQRLGDTQYF
CDR3nt: TGTGCCAGCAGTCCTTACCTGACCCGACAGCGATTAGGAGATACGCAGTATTTT
j_gene: TRBJ2-3
v_gene: TRBV7-2
abundance: .
d_gene: .

CDR3aa: CASSDRENTEAFF
CDR3nt: TGTGCCAGCAGTGACCGGGAGAACACTGAAGCTTTCTTT
j_gene: TRBJ1-1
v_gene: TRBV6-4
abundance: .
d_gene: .